Listed below are T cell receptor beta chains from one sample, sequenced in a study of immune heterogeneity within non-small cell lung tumors. TCRdb passed the multiplex PCR reads through MiXCR, listing each CDR3 protein once. The sample shows roughly 3,300 distinct CDR3 sequences, roughly 15% of them seen only once. Material for sequencing was lung tumor tissue. The receptors originated from a man aged 50-60 years with non-small cell lung cancer. CDR3s include the opening cysteine and the closing phenylalanine or tryptophan. D genes are given only for firm matches. A row's size may be missing; if present it is once, few, many or a size class.

CDR3 length | clone size | J gene | D gene | V gene | CDR3 protein | CDR3 DNA
14 | many | TRBJ1-1 | NA | TRBV9 | CASSVQGGAAEAFF | TGTGCCAGCAGCGTCCAGGGTGGAGCGGCTGAAGCTTTCTTT
13 | many | TRBJ2-5 | NA | TRBV19 | CASSTRYQETQYF | TGTGCCAGTAGTACAAGGTACCAAGAGACCCAGTACTTC
12 | medium-sized | TRBJ2-5 | NA | TRBV20-1 | CSASGSQETQYF | TGCAGTGCTAGTGGATCTCAAGAGACCCAGTACTTC
16 | many | TRBJ1-5 | TRBD1 | TRBV19 | CASSGGTGGNQEPQHF | TGTGCCAGTAGCGGCGGGACAGGGGGGAATCAAGAGCCCCAGCATTTT
15 | medium-sized | TRBJ2-1 | TRBD1 | TRBV2 | CASKGGTGSLNEQFF | TGTGCCAGCAAGGGGGGGACAGGGAGTTTAAATGAGCAGTTCTTC
12 | large | TRBJ1-2 | TRBD1 | TRBV20-1 | CSDSRGLYGYTF | TGCAGTGATTCCAGGGGGCTCTATGGCTACACCTTC
15 | once | TRBJ2-1 | TRBD2 | TRBV2 | CASRVGTSRSHEQLF | TGTGCCAGCAGGGTGGGGACTAGCAGGAGCCATGAGCAGTTGTTC
12 | NA | TRBJ1-6 | NA | TRBV7-3 | CSSRTLDSPLHF | TGTTCCAGCAGGACACTAGATTCACCCCTCCACTTT
15 | few | TRBJ2-5 | TRBD2 | TRBV4-1 | CASSNIAGGQEAQYF | TGCGCCAGCAGCAATATAGCGGGAGGCCAAGAGGCCCAGTACTTC
13 | medium-sized | TRBJ1-5 | TRBD1 | TRBV19 | CASQTGRDQPQHF | TGTGCCAGCCAGACAGGGAGGGACCAGCCCCAGCATTTT